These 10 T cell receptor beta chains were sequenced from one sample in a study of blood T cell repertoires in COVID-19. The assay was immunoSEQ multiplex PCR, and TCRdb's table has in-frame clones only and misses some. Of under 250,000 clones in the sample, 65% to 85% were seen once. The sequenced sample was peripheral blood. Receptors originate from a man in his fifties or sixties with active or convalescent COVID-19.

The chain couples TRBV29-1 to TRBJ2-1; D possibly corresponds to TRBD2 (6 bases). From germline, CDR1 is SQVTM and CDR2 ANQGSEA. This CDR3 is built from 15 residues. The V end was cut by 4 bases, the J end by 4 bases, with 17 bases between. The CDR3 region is CSVGTRSGSYNEQFF. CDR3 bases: TGCAGCGTTGGGACGCGTAGCGGCTCTTACAATGAGCAGTTCTTC.

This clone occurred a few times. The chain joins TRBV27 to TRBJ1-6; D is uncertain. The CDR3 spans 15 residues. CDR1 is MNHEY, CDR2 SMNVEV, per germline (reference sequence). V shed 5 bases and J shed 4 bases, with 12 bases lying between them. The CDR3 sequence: CASSTRTDYNSPLHF. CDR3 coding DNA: TGTGCCAGCAGTACCCGGACTGATTATAATTCACCCCTCCACTTT.

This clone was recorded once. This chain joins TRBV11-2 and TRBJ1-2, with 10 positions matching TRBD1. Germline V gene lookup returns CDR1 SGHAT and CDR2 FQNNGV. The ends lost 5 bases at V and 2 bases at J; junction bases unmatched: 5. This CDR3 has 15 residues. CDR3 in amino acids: CASSERTGGNYGYTF. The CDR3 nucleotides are TGTGCCAGCAGCGAACGGACAGGGGGAAACTATGGCTACACCTTC.

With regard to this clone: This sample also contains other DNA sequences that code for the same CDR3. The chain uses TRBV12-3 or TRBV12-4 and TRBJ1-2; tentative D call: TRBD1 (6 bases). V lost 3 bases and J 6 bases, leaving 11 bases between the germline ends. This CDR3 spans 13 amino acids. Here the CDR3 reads CASSFNRENGYTF. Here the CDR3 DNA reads TGTGCCAGCAGTTTCAACAGGGAAAATGGCTACACCTTC.

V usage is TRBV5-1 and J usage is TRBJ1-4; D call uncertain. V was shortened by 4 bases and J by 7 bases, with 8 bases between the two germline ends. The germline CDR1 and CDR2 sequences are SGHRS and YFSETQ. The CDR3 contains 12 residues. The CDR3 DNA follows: TGCGCCAGCAGCACGCCGGGTGAAAAACTGTTTTTT. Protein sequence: CASSTPGEKLFF.

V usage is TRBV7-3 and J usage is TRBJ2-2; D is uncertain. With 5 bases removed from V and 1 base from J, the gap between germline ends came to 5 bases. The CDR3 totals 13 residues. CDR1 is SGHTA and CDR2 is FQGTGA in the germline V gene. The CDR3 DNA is TGTGCCAGCAGCCCAGGGAACACCGGGGAGCTGTTTTTT. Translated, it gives CASSPGNTGELFF.

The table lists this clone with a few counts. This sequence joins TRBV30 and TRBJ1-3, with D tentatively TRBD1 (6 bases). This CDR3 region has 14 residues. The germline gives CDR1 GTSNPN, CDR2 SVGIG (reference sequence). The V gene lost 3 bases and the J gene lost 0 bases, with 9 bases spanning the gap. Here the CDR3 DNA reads TGTGCCTGGAGCGGACAGAGCTCTGGAAACACCATATATTTT. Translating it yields CAWSGQSSGNTIYF.

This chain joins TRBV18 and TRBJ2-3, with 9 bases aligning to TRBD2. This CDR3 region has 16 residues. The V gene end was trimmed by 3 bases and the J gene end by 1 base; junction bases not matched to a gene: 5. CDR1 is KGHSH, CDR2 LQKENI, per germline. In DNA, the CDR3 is TGTGCCAGCTCACCGCGGCGGGGGGGAGGCACAGATACGCAGTATTTT. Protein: CASSPRRGGGTDTQYF.

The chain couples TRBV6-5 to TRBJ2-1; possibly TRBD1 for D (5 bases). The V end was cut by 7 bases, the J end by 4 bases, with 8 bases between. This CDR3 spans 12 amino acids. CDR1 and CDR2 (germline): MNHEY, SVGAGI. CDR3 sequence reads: CASIRVYNEQFF. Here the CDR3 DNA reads TGTGCCAGCATCAGGGTGTACAATGAGCAGTTCTTC.

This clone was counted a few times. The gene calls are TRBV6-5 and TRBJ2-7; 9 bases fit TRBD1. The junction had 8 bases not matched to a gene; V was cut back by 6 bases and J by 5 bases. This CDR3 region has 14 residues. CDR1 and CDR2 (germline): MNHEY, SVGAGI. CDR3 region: CASSRDRVGNEQYF. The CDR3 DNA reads TGTGCCAGCAGCCGGGACAGGGTCGGCAACGAGCAGTACTTC.